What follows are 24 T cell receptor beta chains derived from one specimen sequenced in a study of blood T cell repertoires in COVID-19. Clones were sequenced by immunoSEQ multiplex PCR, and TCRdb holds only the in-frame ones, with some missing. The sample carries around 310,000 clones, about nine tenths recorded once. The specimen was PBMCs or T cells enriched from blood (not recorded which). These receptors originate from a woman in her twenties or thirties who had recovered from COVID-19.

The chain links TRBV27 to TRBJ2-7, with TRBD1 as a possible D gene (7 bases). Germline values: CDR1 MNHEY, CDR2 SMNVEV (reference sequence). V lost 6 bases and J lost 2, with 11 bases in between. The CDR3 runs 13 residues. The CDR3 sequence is CASSQGGPYEQYF. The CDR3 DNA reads TGTGCCAGCAGCCAGGGGGGACCCTACGAGCAGTACTTC.

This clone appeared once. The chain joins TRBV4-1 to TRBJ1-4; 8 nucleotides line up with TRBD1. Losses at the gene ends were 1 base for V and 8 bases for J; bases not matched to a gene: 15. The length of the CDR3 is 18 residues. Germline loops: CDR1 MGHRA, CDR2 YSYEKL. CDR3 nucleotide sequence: TGCGCCAGCAGCCAAGGCTACAGGGGGGGACGCGCTAGGGAAAAACTGTTTTTT. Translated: CASSQGYRGGRAREKLFF.

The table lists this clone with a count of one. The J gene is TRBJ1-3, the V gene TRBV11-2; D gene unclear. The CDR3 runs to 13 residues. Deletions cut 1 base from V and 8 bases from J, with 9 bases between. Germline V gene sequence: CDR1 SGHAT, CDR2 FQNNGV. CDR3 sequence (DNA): TGTGCCAGCAGCTTAGTTGGGGAGTACACCATATATTTT. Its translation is CASSLVGEYTIYF. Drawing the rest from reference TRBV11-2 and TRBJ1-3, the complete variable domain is EAGVAQSPRYKIIEKRQSVAFWCNPISGHATLYWYQQILGQGPKLLIQFQNNGVVDDSQLPKDRFSAERLKGVDSTLKIQPAKLEDSAVYLCASSLVGEYTIYFGEGSWLTVV.

The CDR3 loop is CASSHGMDRTSTDTQYF. The DNA of the CDR3 is TGTGCCAGCAGCCATGGAATGGACAGAACTAGCACAGATACGCAGTATTTT. This sequence joins TRBV7-9 and TRBJ2-3; D may be TRBD1 (6 bases). From germline, CDR1 is SEHNR and CDR2 FQNEAQ (reference sequence). CDR3 size: 17 residues. Trimming shortened V by 5 bases and J by 0 bases, and 18 bases separated the two germline ends. The whole variable domain, filled in from reference TRBV7-9 and TRBJ2-3, reads DTGVSQNPRHKITKRGQNVTFRCDPISEHNRLYWYRQTLGQGPEFLTYFQNEAQLEKSRLLSDRFSAERPKGSFSTLEIQRTEQGDSAMYLCASSHGMDRTSTDTQYFGPGTRLTVL.

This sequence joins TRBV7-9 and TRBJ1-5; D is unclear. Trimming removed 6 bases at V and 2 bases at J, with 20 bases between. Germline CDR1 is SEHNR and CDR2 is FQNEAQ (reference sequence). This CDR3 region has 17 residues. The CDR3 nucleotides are TGTGCCAGCAGGTACTTGACCGACAACGTGGGCAATCAGCCCCAGCATTTT. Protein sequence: CASRYLTDNVGNQPQHF.

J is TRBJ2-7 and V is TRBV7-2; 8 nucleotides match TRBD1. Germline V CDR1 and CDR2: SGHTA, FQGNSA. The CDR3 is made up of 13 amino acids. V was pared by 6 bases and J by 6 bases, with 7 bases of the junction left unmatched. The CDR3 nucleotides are TGTGCCAGCAGGTGGACAGGGACTTCCGAGCAGTACTTC. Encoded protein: CASRWTGTSEQYF.

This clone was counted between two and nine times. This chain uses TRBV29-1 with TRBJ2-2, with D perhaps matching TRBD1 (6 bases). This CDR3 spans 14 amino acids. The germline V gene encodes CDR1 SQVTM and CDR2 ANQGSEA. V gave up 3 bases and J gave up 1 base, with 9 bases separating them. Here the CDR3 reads CSVDKGQNTGELFF. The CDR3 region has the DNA TGCAGCGTTGACAAGGGACAGAACACCGGGGAGCTGTTTTTT.

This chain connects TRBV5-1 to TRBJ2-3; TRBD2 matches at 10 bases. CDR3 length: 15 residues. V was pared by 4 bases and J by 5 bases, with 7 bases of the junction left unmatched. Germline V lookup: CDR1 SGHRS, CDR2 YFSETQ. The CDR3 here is CASSLAAGGEDTQYF. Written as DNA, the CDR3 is TGCGCCAGCAGCCTCGCAGCGGGAGGGGAAGATACGCAGTATTTT.

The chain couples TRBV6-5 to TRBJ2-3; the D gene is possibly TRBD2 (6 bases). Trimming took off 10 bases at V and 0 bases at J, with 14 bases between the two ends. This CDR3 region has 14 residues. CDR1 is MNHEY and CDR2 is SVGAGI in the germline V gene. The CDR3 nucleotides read TGTGCCACCGCGACTAGACTAAGCACAGATACGCAGTATTTT. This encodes CATATRLSTDTQYF.

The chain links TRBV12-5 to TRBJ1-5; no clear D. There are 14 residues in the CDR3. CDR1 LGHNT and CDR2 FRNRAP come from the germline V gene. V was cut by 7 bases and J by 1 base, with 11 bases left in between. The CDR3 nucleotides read TGTGCTAGTGCCCGGGGAGGGAGCAATCAGCCCCAGCATTTT. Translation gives CASARGGSNQPQHF.

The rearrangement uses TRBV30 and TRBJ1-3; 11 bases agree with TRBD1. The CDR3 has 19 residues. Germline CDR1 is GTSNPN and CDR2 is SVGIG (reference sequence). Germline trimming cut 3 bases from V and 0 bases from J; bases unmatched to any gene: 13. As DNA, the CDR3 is TGTGCCTGGAGCCCCGCCCGGACAGGGGGCTACCTCTCTGGAAACACCATATATTTT. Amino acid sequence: CAWSPARTGGYLSGNTIYF.

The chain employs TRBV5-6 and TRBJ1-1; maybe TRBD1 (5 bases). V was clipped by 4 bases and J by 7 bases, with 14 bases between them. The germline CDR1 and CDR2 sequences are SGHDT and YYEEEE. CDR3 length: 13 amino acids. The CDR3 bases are TGTGCCAGCAGCCGGGGGTCCGATCTTGAAGCTTTCTTT. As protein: CASSRGSDLEAFF. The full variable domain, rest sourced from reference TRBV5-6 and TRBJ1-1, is DAGVTQSPTHLIKTRGQQVTLRCSPKSGHDTVSWYQQALGQGPQFIFQYYEEEERQRGNFPDRFSGHQFPNYSSELNVNALLLGDSALYLCASSRGSDLEAFFGQGTRLTVV.

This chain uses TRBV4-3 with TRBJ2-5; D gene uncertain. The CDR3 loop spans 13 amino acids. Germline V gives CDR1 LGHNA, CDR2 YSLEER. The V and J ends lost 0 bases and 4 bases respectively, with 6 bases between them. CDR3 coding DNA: TGCGCCAGCAGCCAAGAGCTACGAGAGACCCAGTACTTC. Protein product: CASSQELRETQYF.

This CDR3 is CASSIRQPGLYSLHF. The CDR3 DNA reads TGTGCCAGTAGTATACGACAGCCCGGCTTGTATTCCCTCCACTTT. This sequence joins TRBV19 and TRBJ1-6, with D possibly being TRBD1 (5 bases). Deletions cut 2 bases from V and 14 bases from J, with 19 bases between. The CDR3 covers 15 residues. CDR1 is LNHDA, CDR2 SQIVND, per germline (reference sequence).

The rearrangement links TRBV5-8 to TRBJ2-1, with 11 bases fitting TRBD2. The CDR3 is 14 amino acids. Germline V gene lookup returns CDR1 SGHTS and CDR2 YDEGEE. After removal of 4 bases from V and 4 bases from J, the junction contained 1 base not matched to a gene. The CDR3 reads CASSGTSGYNEQFF. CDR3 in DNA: TGTGCCAGCAGCGGGACTAGCGGATACAATGAGCAGTTCTTC.

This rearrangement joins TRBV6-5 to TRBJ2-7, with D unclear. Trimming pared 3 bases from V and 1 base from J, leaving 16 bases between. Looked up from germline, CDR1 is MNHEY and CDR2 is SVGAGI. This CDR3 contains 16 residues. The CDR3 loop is CASSYRPSEYSYEQYF. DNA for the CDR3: TGTGCCAGCAGTTATCGTCCCAGCGAGTATTCCTACGAGCAGTACTTC.

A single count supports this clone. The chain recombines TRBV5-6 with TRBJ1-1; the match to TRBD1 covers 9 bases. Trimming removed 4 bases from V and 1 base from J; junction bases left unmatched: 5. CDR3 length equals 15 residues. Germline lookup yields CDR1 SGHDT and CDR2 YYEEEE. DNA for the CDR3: TGTGCCAGCAGCGTCTGGGACAGGGAGAACACTGAAGCTTTCTTT. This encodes CASSVWDRENTEAFF. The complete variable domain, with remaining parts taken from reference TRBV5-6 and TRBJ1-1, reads DAGVTQSPTHLIKTRGQQVTLRCSPKSGHDTVSWYQQALGQGPQFIFQYYEEEERQRGNFPDRFSGHQFPNYSSELNVNALLLGDSALYLCASSVWDRENTEAFFGQGTRLTVV.

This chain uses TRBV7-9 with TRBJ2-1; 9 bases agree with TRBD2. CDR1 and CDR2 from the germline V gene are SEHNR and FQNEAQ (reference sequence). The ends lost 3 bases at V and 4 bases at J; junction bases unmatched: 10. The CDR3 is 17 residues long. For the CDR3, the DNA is TGTGCCAGCAGCTTTTTATTCCGGCGGGAGGGTTACAATGAGCAGTTCTTC. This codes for CASSFLFRREGYNEQFF.

CDR3 amino acids: CASRSPSGSNEQFF. The DNA for the CDR3 is TGTGCCAGCAGATCCCCGTCCGGGAGCAATGAGCAGTTCTTC. The chain is built from TRBV28 and TRBJ2-1; the D gene is possibly TRBD2 (6 bases). The ends were cut back, 6 bases at V and 6 bases at J, with 15 bases in the middle. Germline values: CDR1 MDHEN, CDR2 SYDVKM. The CDR3 consists of 14 residues.

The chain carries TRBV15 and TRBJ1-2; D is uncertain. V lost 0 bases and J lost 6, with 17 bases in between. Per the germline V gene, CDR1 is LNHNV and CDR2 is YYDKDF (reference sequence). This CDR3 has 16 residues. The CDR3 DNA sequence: TGTGCCACCAGCAGAGATGGTCGGCGTATGAGCGATGGCTACACCTTC. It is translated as CATSRDGRRMSDGYTF.

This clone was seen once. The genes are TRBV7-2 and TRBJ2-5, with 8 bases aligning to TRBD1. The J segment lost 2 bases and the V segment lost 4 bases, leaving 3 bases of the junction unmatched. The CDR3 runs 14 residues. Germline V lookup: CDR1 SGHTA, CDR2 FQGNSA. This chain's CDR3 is CASSWRQGQETQYF. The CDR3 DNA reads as TGTGCCAGCAGCTGGAGACAGGGGCAAGAGACCCAGTACTTC.

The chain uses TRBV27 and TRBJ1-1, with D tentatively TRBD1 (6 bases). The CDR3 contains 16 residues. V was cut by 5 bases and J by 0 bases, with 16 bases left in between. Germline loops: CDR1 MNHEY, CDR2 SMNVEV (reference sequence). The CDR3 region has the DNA TGTGCCAGCAGTCACACCCGAGGGGGAATGAACACTGAAGCTTTCTTT. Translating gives CASSHTRGGMNTEAFF.

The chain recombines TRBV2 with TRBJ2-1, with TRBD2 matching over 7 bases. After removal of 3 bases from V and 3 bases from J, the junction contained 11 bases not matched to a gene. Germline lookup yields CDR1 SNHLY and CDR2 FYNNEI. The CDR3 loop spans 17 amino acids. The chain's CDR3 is CASSERSAGALYNEQFF. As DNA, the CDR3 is TGTGCCAGCAGTGAGAGGTCGGCGGGAGCCCTCTACAATGAGCAGTTCTTC.

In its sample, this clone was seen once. This CDR3 is CATSGGFQETQYF. The CDR3 nucleotides read TGTGCCACCAGCGGGGGGTTCCAAGAGACCCAGTACTTC. This rearrangement joins TRBV27 to TRBJ2-5, with 9 bases that match TRBD2. The CDR3 runs 13 residues. The junction had 4 bases not matched to a gene; V was cut back by 10 bases and J by 1 base. CDR1 and CDR2 (germline): MNHEY, SMNVEV (reference sequence).